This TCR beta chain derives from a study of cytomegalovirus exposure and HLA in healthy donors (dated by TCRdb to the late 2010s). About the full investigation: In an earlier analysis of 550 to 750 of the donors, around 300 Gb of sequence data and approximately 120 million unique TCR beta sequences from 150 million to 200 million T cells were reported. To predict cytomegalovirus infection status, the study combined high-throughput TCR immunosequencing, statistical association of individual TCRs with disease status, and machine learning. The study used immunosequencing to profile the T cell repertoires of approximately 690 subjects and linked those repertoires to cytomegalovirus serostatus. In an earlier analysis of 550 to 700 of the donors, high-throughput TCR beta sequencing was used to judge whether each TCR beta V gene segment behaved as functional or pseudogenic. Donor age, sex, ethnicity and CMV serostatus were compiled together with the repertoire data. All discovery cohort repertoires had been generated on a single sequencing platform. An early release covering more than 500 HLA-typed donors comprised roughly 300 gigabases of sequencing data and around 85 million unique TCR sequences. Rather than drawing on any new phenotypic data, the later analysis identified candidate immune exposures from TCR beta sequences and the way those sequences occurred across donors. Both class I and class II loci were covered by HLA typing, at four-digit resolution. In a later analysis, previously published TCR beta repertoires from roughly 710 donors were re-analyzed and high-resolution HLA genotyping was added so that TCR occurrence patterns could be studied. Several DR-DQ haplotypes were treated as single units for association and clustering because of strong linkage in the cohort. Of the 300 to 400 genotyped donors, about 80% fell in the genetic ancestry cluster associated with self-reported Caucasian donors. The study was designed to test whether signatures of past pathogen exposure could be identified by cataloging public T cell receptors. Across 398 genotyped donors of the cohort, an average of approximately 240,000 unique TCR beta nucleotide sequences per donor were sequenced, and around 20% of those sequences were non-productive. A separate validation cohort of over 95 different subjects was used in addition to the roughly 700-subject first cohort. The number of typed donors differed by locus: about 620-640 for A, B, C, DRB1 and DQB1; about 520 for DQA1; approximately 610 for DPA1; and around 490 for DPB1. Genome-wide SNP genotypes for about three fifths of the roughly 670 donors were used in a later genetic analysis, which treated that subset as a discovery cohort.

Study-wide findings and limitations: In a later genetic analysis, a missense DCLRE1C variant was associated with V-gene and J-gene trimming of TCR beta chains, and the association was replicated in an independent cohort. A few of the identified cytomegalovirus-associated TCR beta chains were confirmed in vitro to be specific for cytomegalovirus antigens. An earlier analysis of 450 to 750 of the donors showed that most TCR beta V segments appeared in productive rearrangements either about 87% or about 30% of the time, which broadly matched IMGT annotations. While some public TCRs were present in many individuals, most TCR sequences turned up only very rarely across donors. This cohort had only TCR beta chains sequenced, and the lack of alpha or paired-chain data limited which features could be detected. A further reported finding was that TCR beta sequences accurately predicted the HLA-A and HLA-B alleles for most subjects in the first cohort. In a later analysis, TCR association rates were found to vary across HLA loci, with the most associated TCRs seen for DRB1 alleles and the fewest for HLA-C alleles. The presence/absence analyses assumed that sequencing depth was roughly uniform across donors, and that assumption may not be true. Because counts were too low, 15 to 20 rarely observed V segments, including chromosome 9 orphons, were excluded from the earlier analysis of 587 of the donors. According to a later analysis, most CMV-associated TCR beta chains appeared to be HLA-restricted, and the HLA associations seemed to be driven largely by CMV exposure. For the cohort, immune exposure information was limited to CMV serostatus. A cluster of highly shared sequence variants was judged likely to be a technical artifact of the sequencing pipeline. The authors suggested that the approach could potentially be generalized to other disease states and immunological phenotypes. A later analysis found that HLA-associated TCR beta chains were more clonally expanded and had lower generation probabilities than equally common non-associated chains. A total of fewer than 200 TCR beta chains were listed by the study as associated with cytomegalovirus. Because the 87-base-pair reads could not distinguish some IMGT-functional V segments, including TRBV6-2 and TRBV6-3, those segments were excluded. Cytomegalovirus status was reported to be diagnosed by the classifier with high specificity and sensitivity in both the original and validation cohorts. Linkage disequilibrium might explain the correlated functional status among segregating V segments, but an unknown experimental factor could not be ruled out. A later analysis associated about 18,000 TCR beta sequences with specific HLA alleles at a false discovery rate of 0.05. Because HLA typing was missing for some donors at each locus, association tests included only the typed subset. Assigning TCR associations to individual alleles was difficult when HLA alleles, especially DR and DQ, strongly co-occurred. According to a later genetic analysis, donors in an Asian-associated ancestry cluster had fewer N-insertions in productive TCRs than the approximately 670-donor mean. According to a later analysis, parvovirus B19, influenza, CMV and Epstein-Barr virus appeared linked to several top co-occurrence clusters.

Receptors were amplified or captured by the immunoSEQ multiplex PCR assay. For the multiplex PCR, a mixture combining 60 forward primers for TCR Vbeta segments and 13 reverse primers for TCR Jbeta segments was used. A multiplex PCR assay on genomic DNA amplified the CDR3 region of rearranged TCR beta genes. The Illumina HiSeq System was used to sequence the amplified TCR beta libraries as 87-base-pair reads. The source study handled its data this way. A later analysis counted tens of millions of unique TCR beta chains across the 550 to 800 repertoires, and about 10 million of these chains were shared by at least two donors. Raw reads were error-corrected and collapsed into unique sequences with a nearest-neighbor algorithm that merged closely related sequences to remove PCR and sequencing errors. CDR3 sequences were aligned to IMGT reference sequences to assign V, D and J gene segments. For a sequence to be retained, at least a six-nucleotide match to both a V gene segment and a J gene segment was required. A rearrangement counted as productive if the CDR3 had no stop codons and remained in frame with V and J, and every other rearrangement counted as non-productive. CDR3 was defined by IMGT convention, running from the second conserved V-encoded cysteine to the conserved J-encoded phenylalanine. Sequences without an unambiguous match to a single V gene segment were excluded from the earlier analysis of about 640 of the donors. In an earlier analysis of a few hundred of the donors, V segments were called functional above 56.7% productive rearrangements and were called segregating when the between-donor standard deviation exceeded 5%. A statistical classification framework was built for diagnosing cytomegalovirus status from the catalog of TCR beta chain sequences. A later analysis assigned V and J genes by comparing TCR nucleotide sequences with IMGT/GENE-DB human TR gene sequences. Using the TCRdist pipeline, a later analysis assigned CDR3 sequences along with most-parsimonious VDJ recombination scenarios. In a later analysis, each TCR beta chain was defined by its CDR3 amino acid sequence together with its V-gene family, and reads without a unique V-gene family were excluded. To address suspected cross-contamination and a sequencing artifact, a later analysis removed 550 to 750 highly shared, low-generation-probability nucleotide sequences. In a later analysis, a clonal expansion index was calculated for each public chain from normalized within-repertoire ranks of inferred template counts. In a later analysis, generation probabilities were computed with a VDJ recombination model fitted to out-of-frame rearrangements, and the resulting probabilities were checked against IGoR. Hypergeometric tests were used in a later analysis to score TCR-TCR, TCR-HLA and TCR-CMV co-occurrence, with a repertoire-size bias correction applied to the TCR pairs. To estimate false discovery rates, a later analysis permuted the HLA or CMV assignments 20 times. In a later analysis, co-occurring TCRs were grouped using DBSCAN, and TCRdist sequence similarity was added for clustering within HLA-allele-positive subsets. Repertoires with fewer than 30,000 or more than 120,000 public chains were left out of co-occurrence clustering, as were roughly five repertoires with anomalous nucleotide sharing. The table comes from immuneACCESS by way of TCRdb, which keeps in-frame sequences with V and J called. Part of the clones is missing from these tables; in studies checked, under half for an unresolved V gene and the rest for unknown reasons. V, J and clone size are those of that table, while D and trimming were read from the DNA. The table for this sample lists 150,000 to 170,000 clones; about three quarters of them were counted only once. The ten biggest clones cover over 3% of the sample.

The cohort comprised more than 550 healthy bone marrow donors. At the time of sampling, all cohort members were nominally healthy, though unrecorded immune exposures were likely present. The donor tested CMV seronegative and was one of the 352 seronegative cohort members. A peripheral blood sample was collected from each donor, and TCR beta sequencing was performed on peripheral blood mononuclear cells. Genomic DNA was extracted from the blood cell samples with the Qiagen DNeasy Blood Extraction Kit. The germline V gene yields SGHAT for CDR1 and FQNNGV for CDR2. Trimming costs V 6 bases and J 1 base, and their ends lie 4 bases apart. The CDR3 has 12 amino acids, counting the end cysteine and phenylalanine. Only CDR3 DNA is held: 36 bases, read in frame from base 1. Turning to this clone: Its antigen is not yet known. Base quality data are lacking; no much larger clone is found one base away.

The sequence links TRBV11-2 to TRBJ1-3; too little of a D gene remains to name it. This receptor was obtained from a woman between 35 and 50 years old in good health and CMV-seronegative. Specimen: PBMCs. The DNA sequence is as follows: TGTGCCAGCAGTCGGTCTGGAAACACCATATATTTT. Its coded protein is CASSRSGNTIYF.